Listed below are T cell receptor beta chains from one sample, sequenced in a study of blood T cell repertoires in COVID-19. Here immunoSEQ multiplex PCR was the method, and the copy in TCRdb shows in-frame clones only, minus some. There are 150,000 to 200,000 clones in the sample; more than 65% occur only once, and approximately 2.4% lies in the top ten. Material: peripheral blood. These receptors originate from a human donor with acute or convalescent COVID-19. The donor label of this sample is uncertain. Both conserved end residues are trimmed from each CDR3.

cdr3_aa: ASPLQETQY; j_call: TRBJ2-5; v_call: TRBV12-2
cdr3_aa: ASSIGTGGGSGELF; j_call: TRBJ2-2; v_call: TRBV19
cdr3_aa: AMGQADTQY; j_call: TRBJ2-3; v_call: TRBV6-5
cdr3_aa: ASRAASSRDYT; j_call: TRBJ1-2; v_call: TRBV2
cdr3_aa: ASSLMTGDAETQY; j_call: TRBJ2-5; v_call: TRBV5-1
cdr3_aa: ASILQGATDTQY; j_call: TRBJ2-3; v_call: TRBV6-5
cdr3_aa: ASSLAAGAEAF; j_call: TRBJ1-1; v_call: TRBV7-2
cdr3_aa: ASNLQGATYEQY; j_call: TRBJ2-7; v_call: TRBV2
cdr3_aa: ASSSPLAGGGTDTQY; j_call: TRBJ2-3; v_call: TRBV27
cdr3_aa: ASSLLGGGAYNEQF; j_call: TRBJ2-1; v_call: TRBV5-1
cdr3_aa: ASSADRDYNSPLH; j_call: TRBJ1-6; v_call: TRBV3-1/TRBV3-2
cdr3_aa: ASIRAGTAYGYT; j_call: TRBJ1-2; v_call: TRBV28
cdr3_aa: ASSPPVIDTEAF; j_call: TRBJ1-1; v_call: TRBV18
cdr3_aa: ASGGQGDYGYT; j_call: TRBJ1-2; v_call: TRBV2
cdr3_aa: ARSLEAQGEQNTEAF; j_call: TRBJ1-1; v_call: TRBV7-5
cdr3_aa: ASSIDLAGAGEQY; j_call: TRBJ2-7; v_call: TRBV19
cdr3_aa: ASSPASGGFTDTQY; j_call: TRBJ2-3; v_call: TRBV5-4
cdr3_aa: ASSFLAGGNNEQF; j_call: TRBJ2-1; v_call: TRBV5-1
cdr3_aa: ASSFGRGYEQY; j_call: TRBJ2-7; v_call: TRBV19
cdr3_aa: ASSHRDITNEKLF; j_call: TRBJ1-4; v_call: TRBV7-2
cdr3_aa: ASRYGLAGAKETQY; j_call: TRBJ2-5; v_call: TRBV6-2/TRBV6-3
cdr3_aa: ASLTSGGYEQY; j_call: TRBJ2-7; v_call: TRBV6-5
cdr3_aa: ASSQDPGETQY; j_call: TRBJ2-5; v_call: TRBV4-2
cdr3_aa: AWSRVVGGEKLF; j_call: TRBJ1-4; v_call: TRBV30
cdr3_aa: ASSSRTGSNEKLF; j_call: TRBJ1-4; v_call: TRBV2
cdr3_aa: ASSPINRGTPDTQY; j_call: TRBJ2-3; v_call: TRBV5-4
cdr3_aa: ASSSKRQGENTEAF; j_call: TRBJ1-1; v_call: TRBV5-1